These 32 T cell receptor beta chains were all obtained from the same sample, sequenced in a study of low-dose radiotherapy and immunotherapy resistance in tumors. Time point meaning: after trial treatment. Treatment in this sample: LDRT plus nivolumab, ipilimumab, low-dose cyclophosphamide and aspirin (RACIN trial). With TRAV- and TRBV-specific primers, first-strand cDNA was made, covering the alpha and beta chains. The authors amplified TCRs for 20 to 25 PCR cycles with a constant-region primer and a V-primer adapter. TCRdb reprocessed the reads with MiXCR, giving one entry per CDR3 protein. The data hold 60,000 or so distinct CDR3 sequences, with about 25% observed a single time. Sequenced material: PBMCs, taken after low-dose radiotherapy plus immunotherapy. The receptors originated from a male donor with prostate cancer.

CDR3 bases: TGTGCCAGCAGCCGCGGGACAGGGTACCAAGAGACCCAGTACTTC. Translation gives CASSRGTGYQETQYF. The chain is built from TRBV7-2 and TRBJ2-5; 9 nucleotides align to TRBD1. CDR1 and CDR2 (germline): SGHTA, FQGNSA. This CDR3 contains 15 residues. Trimming removed 5 bases from V and 0 bases from J; junction bases left unmatched: 4.

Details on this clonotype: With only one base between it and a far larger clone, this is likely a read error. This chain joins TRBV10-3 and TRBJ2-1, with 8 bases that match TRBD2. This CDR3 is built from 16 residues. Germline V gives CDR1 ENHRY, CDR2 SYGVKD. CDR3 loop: CASSLLPAGDKGEQFF. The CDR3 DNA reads TGTGCCAGCAGTTTATTGCCAGCGGGGGATAAGGGCGAGCAGTTCTTC.

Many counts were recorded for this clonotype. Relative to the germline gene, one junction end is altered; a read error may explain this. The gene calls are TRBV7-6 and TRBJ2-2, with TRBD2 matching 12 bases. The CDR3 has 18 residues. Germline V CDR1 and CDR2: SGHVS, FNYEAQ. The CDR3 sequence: CASSRELTSGGYAGELFF. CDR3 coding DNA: TGTGCTAGCAGCCGCGAATTAACTAGCGGGGGGTATGCCGGGGAGCTGTTTTTT.

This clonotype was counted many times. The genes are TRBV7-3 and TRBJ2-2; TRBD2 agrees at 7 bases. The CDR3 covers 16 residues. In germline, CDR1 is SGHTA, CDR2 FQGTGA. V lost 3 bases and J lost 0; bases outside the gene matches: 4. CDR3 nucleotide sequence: TGTGCCAGCAGCTTGTCGGGGGGAGCGAACACCGGGGAGCTGTTTTTT. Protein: CASSLSGGANTGELFF. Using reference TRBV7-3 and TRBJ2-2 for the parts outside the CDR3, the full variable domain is GAGVSQTPSNKVTEKGKYVELRCDPISGHTALYWYRQSLGQGPEFLIYFQGTGAADDSGLPNDRFFAVRPEGSVSTLKIQRTERGDSAVYLCASSLSGGANTGELFFGEGSRLTVL.

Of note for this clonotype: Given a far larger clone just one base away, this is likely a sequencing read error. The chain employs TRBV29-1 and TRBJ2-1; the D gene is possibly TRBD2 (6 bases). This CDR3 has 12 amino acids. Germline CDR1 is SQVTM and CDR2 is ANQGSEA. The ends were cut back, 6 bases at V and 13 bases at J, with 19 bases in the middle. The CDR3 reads CSVGGLAETQFF. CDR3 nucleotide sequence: TGCAGCGTGGGGGGACTCGCCGAGACCCAGTTCTTC.

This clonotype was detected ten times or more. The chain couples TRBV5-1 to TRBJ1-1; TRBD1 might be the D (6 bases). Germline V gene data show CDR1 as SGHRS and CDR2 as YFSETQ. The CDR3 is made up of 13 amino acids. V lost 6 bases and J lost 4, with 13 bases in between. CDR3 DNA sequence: TGCGCCAGCACCTCTACAGGGTTCACTGAAGCTTTCTTT. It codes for CASTSTGFTEAFF.

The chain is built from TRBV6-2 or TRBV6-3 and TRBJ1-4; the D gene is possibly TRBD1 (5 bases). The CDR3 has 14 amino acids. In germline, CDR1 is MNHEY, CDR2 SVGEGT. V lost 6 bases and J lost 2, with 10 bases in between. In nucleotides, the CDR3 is TGTGCCAGCAGCCAAGGGGTGACTAATGAAAAACTGTTTTTT. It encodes CASSQGVTNEKLFF.

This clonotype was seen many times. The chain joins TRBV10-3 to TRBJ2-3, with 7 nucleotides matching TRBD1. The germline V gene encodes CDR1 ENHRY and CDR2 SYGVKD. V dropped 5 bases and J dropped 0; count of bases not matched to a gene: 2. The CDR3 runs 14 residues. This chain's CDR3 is CAISPGQSTDTQYF. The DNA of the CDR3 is TGTGCCATCAGTCCGGGACAGAGCACAGATACGCAGTATTTT.

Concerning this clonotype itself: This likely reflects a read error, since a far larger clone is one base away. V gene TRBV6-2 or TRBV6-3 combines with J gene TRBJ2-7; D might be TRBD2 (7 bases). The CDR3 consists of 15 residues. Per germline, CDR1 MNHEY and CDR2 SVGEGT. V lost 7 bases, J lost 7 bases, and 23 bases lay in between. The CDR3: CASMAAGGQNNEQYF. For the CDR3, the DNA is TGTGCCAGCATGGCGGCCGGGGGGCAAAACAATGAGCAGTACTTC.

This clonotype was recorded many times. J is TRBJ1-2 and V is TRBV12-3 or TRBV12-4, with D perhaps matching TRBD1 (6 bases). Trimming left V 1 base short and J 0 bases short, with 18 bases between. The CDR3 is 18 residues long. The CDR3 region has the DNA TGTGCCAGCAGTTTAGAGTTTGGACAGCAAATAGCTAACTATGGCTACACCTTC. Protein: CASSLEFGQQIANYGYTF.

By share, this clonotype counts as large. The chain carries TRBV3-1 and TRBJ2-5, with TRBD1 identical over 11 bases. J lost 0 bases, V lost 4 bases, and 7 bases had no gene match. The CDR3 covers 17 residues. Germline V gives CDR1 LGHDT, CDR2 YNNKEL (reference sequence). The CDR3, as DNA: TGTGCCAGCAGCCCGGACAGGGGGCAAACGGACCAAGAGACCCAGTACTTC. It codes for CASSPDRGQTDQETQYF.

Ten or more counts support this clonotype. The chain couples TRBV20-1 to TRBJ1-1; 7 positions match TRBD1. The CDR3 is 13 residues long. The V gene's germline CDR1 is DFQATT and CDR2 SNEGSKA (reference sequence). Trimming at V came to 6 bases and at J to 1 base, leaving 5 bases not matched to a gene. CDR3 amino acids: CSAGTAQNTEAFF. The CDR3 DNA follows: TGCAGTGCCGGGACAGCGCAGAACACTGAAGCTTTCTTT.

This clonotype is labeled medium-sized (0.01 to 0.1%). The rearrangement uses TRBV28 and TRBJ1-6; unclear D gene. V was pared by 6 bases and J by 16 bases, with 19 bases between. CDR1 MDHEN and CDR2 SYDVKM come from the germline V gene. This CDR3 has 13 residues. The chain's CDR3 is CASSPGLNNFLHF. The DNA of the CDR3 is TGTGCCAGCAGCCCCGGCCTGAATAATTTTCTCCACTTT.

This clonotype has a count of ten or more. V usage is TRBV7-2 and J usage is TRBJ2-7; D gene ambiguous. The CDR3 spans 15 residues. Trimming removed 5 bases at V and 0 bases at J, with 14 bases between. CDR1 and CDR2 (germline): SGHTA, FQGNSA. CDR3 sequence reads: CASSPQGRSSYEQYF. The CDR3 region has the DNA TGTGCCAGCAGCCCTCAAGGCCGCAGCTCCTACGAGCAGTACTTC. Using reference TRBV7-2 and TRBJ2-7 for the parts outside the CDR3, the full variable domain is GAGVSQSPSNKVTEKGKDVELRCDPISGHTALYWYRQSLGQGLEFLIYFQGNSAPDKSGLPSDRFSAERTGGSVSTLTIQRTQQEDSAVYLCASSPQGRSSYEQYFGPGTRLTVT.

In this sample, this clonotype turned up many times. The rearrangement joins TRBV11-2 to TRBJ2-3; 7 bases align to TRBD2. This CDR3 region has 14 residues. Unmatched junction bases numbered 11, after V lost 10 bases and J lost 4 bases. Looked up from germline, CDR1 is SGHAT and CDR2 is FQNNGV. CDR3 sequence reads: CAMVGGSNPDTQYF. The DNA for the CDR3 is TGTGCCATGGTAGGCGGGAGTAACCCAGATACGCAGTATTTT.

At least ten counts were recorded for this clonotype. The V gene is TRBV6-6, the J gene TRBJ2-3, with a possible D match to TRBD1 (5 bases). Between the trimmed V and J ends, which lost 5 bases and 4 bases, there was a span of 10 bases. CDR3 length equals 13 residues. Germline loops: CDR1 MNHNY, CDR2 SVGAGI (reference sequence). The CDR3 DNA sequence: TGTGCCAGCAGTGAAAGACAGTCAGATACGCAGTATTTT. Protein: CASSERQSDTQYF.

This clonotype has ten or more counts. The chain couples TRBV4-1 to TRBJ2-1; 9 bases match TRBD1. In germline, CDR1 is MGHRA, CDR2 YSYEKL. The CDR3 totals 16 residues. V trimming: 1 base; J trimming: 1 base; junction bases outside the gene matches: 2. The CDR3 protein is CASSQGDRGSYNEQFF. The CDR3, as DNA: TGCGCCAGCAGCCAAGGAGACAGGGGGTCCTACAATGAGCAGTTCTTC.

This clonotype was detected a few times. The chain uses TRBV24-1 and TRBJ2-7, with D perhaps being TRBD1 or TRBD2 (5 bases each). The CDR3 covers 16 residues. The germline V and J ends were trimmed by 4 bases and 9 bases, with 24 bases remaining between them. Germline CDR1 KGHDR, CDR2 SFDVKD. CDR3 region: CATSDIGTVDITRQYF. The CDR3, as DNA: TGTGCCACCAGTGACATCGGGACCGTCGACATTACGAGGCAGTACTTC.

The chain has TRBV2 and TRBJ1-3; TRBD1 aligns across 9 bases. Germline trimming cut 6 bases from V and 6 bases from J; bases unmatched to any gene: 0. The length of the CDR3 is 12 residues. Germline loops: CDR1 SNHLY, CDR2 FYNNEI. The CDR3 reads CASRQGANTIYF. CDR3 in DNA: TGTGCCAGCAGACAGGGGGCAAACACCATATATTTT.

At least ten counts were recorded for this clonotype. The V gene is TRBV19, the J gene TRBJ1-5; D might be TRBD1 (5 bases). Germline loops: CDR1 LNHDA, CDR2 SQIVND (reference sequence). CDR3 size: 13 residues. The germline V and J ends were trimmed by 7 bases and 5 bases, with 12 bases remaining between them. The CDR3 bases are TGTGCCAGTACAGCCAGGGAGCATCAGCCCCAGCATTTT. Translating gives CASTAREHQPQHF.

CDR3 amino acids: CSARDGRGAEQFF. The CDR3 DNA reads TGCAGTGCTAGAGATGGGCGGGGGGCTGAGCAGTTCTTC. This chain links TRBV20-1 with TRBJ2-1, with 8 bases identical to TRBD2. CDR3 length: 13 amino acids. Trimming took 0 bases from V and 9 from J; bases not matched to a gene: 4. The germline V gene encodes CDR1 DFQATT and CDR2 SNEGSKA (reference sequence).

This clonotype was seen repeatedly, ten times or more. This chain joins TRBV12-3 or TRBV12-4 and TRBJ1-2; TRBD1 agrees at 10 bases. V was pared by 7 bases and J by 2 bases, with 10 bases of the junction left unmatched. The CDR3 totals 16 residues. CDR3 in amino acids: CASNFGQGVVNYGYTF. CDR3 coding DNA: TGTGCCAGCAATTTTGGACAGGGGGTAGTAAACTATGGCTACACCTTC.

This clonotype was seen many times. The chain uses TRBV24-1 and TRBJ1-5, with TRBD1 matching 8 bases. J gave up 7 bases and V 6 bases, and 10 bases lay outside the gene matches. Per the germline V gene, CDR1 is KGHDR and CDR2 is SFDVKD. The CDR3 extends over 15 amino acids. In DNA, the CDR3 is TGTGCCACCAGTCCAAGCGGACAGGGTGGGCAGCCCCAGCATTTT. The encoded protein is CATSPSGQGGQPQHF.

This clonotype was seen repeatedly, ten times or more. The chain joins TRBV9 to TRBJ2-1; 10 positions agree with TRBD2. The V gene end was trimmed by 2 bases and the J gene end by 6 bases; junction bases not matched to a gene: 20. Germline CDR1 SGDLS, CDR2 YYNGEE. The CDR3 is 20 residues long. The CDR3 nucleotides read TGTGCCAGCAGCGTCGAGTTTCAAAACCCGAGCGGGAGGGCCTCCAATGAGCAGTTCTTC. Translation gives CASSVEFQNPSGRASNEQFF.

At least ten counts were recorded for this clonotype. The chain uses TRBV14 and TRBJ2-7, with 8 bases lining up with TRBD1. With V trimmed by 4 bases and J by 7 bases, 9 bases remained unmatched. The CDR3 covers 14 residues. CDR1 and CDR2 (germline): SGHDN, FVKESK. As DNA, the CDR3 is TGTGCCAGCAGCCCTACACAGGGGGTAGGGGAGCAGTACTTC. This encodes CASSPTQGVGEQYF.

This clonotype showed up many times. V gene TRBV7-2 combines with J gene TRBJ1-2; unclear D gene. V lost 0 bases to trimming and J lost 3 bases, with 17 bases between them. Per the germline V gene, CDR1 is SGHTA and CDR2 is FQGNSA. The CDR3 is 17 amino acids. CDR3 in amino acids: CASSLAPSGVGDYGYTF. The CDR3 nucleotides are TGTGCCAGCAGCTTAGCGCCGAGCGGAGTTGGGGACTATGGCTACACCTTC. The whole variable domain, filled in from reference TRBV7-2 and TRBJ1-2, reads GAGVSQSPSNKVTEKGKDVELRCDPISGHTALYWYRQSLGQGLEFLIYFQGNSAPDKSGLPSDRFSAERTGGSVSTLTIQRTQQEDSAVYLCASSLAPSGVGDYGYTFGSGTRLTVV.

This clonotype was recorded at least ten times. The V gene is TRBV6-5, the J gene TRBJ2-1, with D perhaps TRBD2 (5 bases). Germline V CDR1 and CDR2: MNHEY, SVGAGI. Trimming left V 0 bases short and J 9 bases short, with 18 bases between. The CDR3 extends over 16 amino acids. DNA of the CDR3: TGTGCCAGCAGTTACTCTGGCCCAGATTCGGGGAGTGAGCAGTTCTTC. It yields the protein CASSYSGPDSGSEQFF.

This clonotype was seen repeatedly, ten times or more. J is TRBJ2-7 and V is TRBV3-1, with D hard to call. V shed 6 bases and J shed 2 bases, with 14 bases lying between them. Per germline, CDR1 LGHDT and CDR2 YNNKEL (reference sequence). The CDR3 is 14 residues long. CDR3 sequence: CASSRAGSAYEQYF. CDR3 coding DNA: TGTGCCAGCAGTAGGGCCGGATCCGCCTACGAGCAGTACTTC.

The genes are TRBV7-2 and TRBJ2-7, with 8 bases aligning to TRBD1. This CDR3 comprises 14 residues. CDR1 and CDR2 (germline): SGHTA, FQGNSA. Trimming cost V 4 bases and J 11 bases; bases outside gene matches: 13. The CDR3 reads CASSSRTGPSGKYF. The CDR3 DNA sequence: TGTGCCAGCAGCTCTAGGACAGGGCCCTCGGGGAAGTACTTC. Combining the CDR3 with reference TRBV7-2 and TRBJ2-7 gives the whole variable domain GAGVSQSPSNKVTEKGKDVELRCDPISGHTALYWYRQSLGQGLEFLIYFQGNSAPDKSGLPSDRFSAERTGGSVSTLTIQRTQQEDSAVYLCASSSRTGPSGKYFGPGTRLTVT.

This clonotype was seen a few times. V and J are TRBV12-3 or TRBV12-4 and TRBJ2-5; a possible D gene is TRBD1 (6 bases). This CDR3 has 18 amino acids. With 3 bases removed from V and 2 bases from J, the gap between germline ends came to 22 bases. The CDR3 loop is CASSFQGTQGLLQETQYF. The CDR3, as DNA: TGTGCCAGCAGTTTCCAGGGCACCCAGGGGTTGCTACAAGAGACCCAGTACTTC.

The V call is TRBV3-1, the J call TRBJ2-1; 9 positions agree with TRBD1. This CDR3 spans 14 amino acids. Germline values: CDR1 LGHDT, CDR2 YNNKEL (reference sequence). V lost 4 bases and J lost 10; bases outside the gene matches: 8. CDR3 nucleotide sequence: TGTGCCAGCAGCCCGGGACAGGGACCCTACGAGCAGTTCTTC. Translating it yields CASSPGQGPYEQFF.

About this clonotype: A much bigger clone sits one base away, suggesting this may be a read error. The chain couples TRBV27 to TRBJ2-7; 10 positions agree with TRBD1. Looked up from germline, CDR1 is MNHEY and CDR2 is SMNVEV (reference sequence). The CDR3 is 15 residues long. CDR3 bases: TGTGCCAGCAGTTTAGGGGGACAGGGGATCTACGAGCAGGACTTC. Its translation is CASSLGGQGIYEQDF.